This passage covers 2 T cell receptor beta chains from one sample sequenced in a study of blood T cell repertoires in COVID-19. Repertoires were generated with immunoSEQ multiplex PCR, while TCRdb's copy carries only in-frame clones and drops some. Counted here are under 75,000 clones, 80% occurring once; the ten biggest clones make up 7.2%. The sequenced sample consisted of peripheral blood. All receptors come from a man in his 60s with acute or convalescent COVID-19.

Only a few counts were recorded for this clone. The genes are TRBV5-1 and TRBJ2-5, with D possibly TRBD1 on 5 matching bases. The CDR3 consists of 11 residues. Germline CDR1 and CDR2: SGHRS and YFSETQ. V was cut by 7 bases and J by 5 bases, with 9 bases left in between. DNA of the CDR3: TGCGCCAGCGCAGGGTCGGAGACCCAGTACTTC. It yields the protein CASAGSETQYF. The entire variable domain, with the rest obtained from reference TRBV5-1 and TRBJ2-5, is as follows: KAGVTQTPRYLIKTRGQQVTLSCSPISGHRSVSWYQQTPGQGLQFLFEYFSETQRNKGNFPGRFSGRQFSNSRSEMNVSTLELGDSALYLCASAGSETQYFGPGTRLLVL.

The chain is built from TRBV30 and TRBJ1-6; D gene ambiguous. Germline loops: CDR1 GTSNPN, CDR2 SVGIG (reference sequence). V shed 8 bases and J shed 0 bases, with 14 bases lying between them. The CDR3 covers 15 residues. Here the CDR3 DNA reads TGTGCCGGAAAGGCGGTTAGCTCCTATAATTCACCCCTCCACTTT. This sequence encodes CAGKAVSSYNSPLHF.